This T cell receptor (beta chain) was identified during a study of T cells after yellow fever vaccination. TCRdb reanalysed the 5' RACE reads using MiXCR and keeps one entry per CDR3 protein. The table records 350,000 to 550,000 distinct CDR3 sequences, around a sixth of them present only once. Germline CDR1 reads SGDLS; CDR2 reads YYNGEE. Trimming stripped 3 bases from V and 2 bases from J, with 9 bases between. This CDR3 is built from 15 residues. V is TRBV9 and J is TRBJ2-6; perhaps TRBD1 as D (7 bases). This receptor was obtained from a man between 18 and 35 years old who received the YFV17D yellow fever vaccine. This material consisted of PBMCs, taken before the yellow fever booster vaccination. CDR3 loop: CASSAGGTGANVLTF. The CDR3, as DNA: TGTGCCAGCAGCGCAGGGGGGACTGGGGCCAACGTCCTGACTTTC.